One T cell receptor (beta chain) is described in this entry. Its antigen remains unidentified. The PCR was carried out with 60 Vbeta primers and 13 Jbeta primers. TCRdb's table, derived via immunoSEQ multiplex PCR, lists solely in-frame clones and lacks some. In the table there are about 160,000 clones, roughly two thirds of which are singletons. V trimming: 6 bases; J trimming: 6 bases; junction bases outside the gene matches: 2. Germline V gene lookup returns CDR1 MNHNS and CDR2 SASEGT. This CDR3 has 15 residues. The sample is drawn from a study of cytomegalovirus exposure and HLA in healthy donors. Whole-study findings and limits: Sequencing depth roughly uniform across donors was assumed in presence/absence analyses.

The sequence derives from a woman between 25 and 40 years old in good health and CMV-seronegative. Input material: PBMCs. The chain couples TRBV6-1 to TRBJ2-2, with 15 bases that match TRBD2. The CDR3 DNA reads as TGTGCCAGCAGCGGACTAGCGGGAGGGTCCGGGGAGCTGTTTTTT. Protein: CASSGLAGGSGELFF.